These 24 T cell receptor beta chains were sequenced from one sample in a study of T cells after yellow fever vaccination. TCRdb reanalysed the 5' RACE reads using MiXCR and keeps one entry per CDR3 protein. The sample holds some 420,000 distinct CDR3 sequences, around a sixth seen once. The source material was PBMCs, sampled before the yellow fever booster vaccination. The origin of the receptors is a man between 18 and 35 years old who received the YFV17D yellow fever vaccine.

In its sample, this clonotype was seen many times. The chain couples TRBV29-1 to TRBJ1-1; 7 bases fit TRBD1. Trimming took 6 bases from V and 3 from J; bases not matched to a gene: 7. This CDR3 contains 13 residues. From germline, CDR1 is SQVTM and CDR2 ANQGSEA. The CDR3: CSVEGAEDTEAFF. DNA of the CDR3: TGCAGCGTCGAGGGGGCAGAGGACACTGAAGCTTTCTTT.

This clonotype appeared a few times. This chain uses TRBV10-1 with TRBJ1-1; 8 bases fit TRBD1. The trim removed 6 bases at V and 1 base at J, leaving 1 base unmatched. Germline lookup yields CDR1 WNHNN and CDR2 SYGVQD (reference sequence). The CDR3 spans 13 residues. In DNA, the CDR3 is TGCGCCAGCAGGGACAGGGAGAACACTGAAGCTTTCTTT. This sequence encodes CASRDRENTEAFF.

This clonotype was observed a few times. The chain uses TRBV7-2 and TRBJ2-5; TRBD1 matches at 7 bases. The CDR3 has 14 amino acids. Germline values: CDR1 SGHTA, CDR2 FQGNSA. Trimming at V came to 5 bases and at J to 4 bases, leaving 7 bases not matched to a gene. CDR3 DNA: TGTGCCAGCAGCGGATCGGGACAGCGAGAGACCCAGTACTTC. Translating it yields CASSGSGQRETQYF.

The V and J genes are TRBV5-1 and TRBJ2-3; D might be TRBD1 (5 bases). Trimming left V 2 bases short and J 0 bases short, with 16 bases between. Germline-derived CDR1 and CDR2 are SGHRS and YFSETQ. The CDR3 runs 17 residues. As DNA, the CDR3 is TGCGCCAGCAGCTTAACAGCAGGGCATTCTAGCACAGATACGCAGTATTTT. This encodes CASSLTAGHSSTDTQYF.

The chain recombines TRBV10-3 with TRBJ2-2, with D possibly TRBD1 on 6 matching bases. The CDR3 has 14 residues. Trimming shortened V by 10 bases and J by 3 bases, and 15 bases separated the two germline ends. Germline V gene data show CDR1 as ENHRY and CDR2 as SYGVKD. The CDR3 DNA follows: TGTGCCAACTCGGAAAGGACAGACACCGGGGAGCTGTTTTTT. Encoded protein: CANSERTDTGELFF.

The rearrangement links TRBV18 to TRBJ1-1; D is ambiguous. The CDR3 is 14 amino acids. Trimming shortened V by 3 bases and J by 3 bases, and 11 bases separated the two germline ends. The V gene's germline CDR1 is KGHSH and CDR2 LQKENI. CDR3 nucleotide sequence: TGTGCCAGCTCACCGGCCGGGTCATACACTGAAGCTTTCTTT. Its translation is CASSPAGSYTEAFF.

The chain employs TRBV6-5 and TRBJ1-5; 11 positions agree with TRBD1. The germline V gene has CDR1 MNHEY and CDR2 SVGAGI. V lost 6 bases and J lost 9; bases outside the gene matches: 7. The CDR3 totals 14 residues. The CDR3 bases are TGTGCCAGCAGCCGGACAGGGGGCGCGGGGCCCCAGCATTTT. This gives the protein CASSRTGGAGPQHF.

This clonotype has only a few counts. The chain links TRBV6-5 to TRBJ2-5; D is ambiguous. CDR3 length: 12 residues. In germline, CDR1 is MNHEY, CDR2 SVGAGI. V was shortened by 5 bases and J by 2 bases, with 6 bases between the two germline ends. CDR3 protein: CASSKAQETQYF. The CDR3 nucleotides are TGTGCCAGCAGTAAAGCGCAAGAGACCCAGTACTTC.

This clonotype was found a few times. The V call is TRBV29-1, the J call TRBJ1-5, with D unresolved. This CDR3 region has 12 residues. Germline V CDR1 and CDR2: SQVTM, ANQGSEA. V was trimmed by 4 bases and J by 5 bases, leaving 9 bases between them. CDR3: CSVGQKDQPQHF. CDR3 bases: TGCAGCGTTGGGCAGAAAGATCAGCCCCAGCATTTT. Variable domain in full (rest from reference TRBV29-1 and TRBJ1-5): SAVISQKPSRDICQRGTSLTIQCQVDSQVTMMFWYRQQPGQSLTLIATANQGSEATYESGFVIDKFPISRPNLTFSTLTVSNMSPEDSSIYLCSVGQKDQPQHFGDGTRLSIL.

This chain uses TRBV10-3 with TRBJ1-2; possible D gene TRBD1, 5 bases. V was clipped by 6 bases and J by 8 bases, with 25 bases between them. The germline CDR1 and CDR2 sequences are ENHRY and SYGVKD. The CDR3 runs to 16 residues. CDR3 region: CAIRDPGSGPGGGYTF. The DNA of the CDR3 is TGTGCCATCAGGGACCCTGGGTCGGGGCCAGGAGGGGGCTACACCTTC.

This clonotype has more than one count but fewer than ten. The chain combines TRBV4-2 with TRBJ2-5; D gene uncertain. Trimming took 2 bases from V and 2 from J, leaving 6 bases between them. CDR1 and CDR2 (germline): LGHNA, YNFKEQ. The length of the CDR3 is 13 residues. As DNA, the CDR3 is TGTGCCAGCAGCCAACTCGGGCAAGAGACCCAGTACTTC. As protein: CASSQLGQETQYF.

V is TRBV5-1 and J is TRBJ2-3; 7 positions agree with TRBD2. The CDR3 consists of 16 residues. Trimming took 4 bases from V and 3 from J; bases not matched to a gene: 11. CDR1 and CDR2 (germline): SGHRS, YFSETQ. The CDR3 nucleotides read TGCGCCAGCAGCCCCGGGGGGATCGTAAAGACAGATACGCAGTATTTT. Its translation: CASSPGGIVKTDTQYF.

The chain combines TRBV5-6 with TRBJ2-1; TRBD2 is a possible D gene (5 bases). This CDR3 has 14 residues. Germline CDR1 is SGHDT and CDR2 is YYEEEE. With 4 bases removed from V and 4 bases from J, the gap between germline ends came to 12 bases. The CDR3 region has the DNA TGTGCCAGCAGCCCCAACGGGGAGTACAATGAGCAGTTCTTC. As protein: CASSPNGEYNEQFF.

This clonotype was seen more than once but under ten times. The chain uses TRBV12-3 or TRBV12-4 and TRBJ2-1; D is unresolved. The CDR3 is 13 residues long. The V end was cut by 6 bases, the J end by 2 bases, with 8 bases between. The CDR3 DNA follows: TGTGCCAGCAGCCTCAACCCCTACAATGAGCAGTTCTTC. Translation: CASSLNPYNEQFF.

This clonotype was counted a few times. This chain links TRBV11-2 with TRBJ1-2, with D hard to call. With 5 bases removed from V and 5 bases from J, the gap between germline ends came to 12 bases. Germline values: CDR1 SGHAT, CDR2 FQNNGV. The CDR3 loop spans 13 amino acids. The CDR3 coding sequence is TGTGCCAGCAGCCCGATGGCGGCGTATGGCTACACCTTC. Its translation: CASSPMAAYGYTF.

This clonotype was counted a few times. The V and J genes are TRBV7-9 and TRBJ2-6, with D perhaps matching TRBD1 (6 bases). V was trimmed by 8 bases and J by 2 bases, leaving 19 bases between them. Germline V lookup: CDR1 SEHNR, CDR2 FQNEAQ (reference sequence). The CDR3 spans 17 residues. The CDR3 reads CASARQGRGPGANVLTF. CDR3 DNA: TGTGCCAGCGCACGGCAGGGGAGAGGGCCTGGGGCCAACGTCCTGACTTTC.

Here the CDR3 reads CASSLLAGGRYNEQFF. The CDR3 DNA follows: TGTGCCAGCAGCTTACTAGCGGGGGGTCGATACAATGAGCAGTTCTTC. This chain joins TRBV7-2 and TRBJ2-1, with 11 bases aligning to TRBD2. The CDR3 is made up of 16 amino acids. The ends lost 2 bases at V and 4 bases at J; junction bases unmatched: 4. CDR1 and CDR2 from the germline V gene are SGHTA and FQGNSA.

This rearrangement joins TRBV20-1 to TRBJ1-4, with D hard to call. CDR1 and CDR2 (germline): DFQATT, SNEGSKA (reference sequence). The V end lost 5 bases, the J end lost 0 bases, and 10 bases lay between the germline ends. The CDR3 is 14 residues long. CDR3 in DNA: TGCAGTGCTTCGGGAGCCTCAACTAATGAAAAACTGTTTTTT. This encodes CSASGASTNEKLFF.

The J gene is TRBJ2-3, the V gene TRBV7-6; 8 bases are a match to TRBD2. CDR1 and CDR2 from the germline V gene are SGHVS and FNYEAQ. After removal of 1 base from V and 5 bases from J, the junction contained 14 bases not matched to a gene. The CDR3 covers 18 residues. CDR3 in DNA: TGTGCCAGCAGCTTAGTGTCCAGCGGGGGCTCCGAGCGAGATACGCAGTATTTT. As protein: CASSLVSSGGSERDTQYF.

This clonotype was observed a single time. The chain combines TRBV21-1 with TRBJ1-5. TRBV21-1 is a known pseudogene. CDR3 length equals 12 residues. The CDR3 reads CASSLWNQPQHF. The CDR3 nucleotides are TGTGCCAGCAGCTTATGGAATCAGCCCCAGCATTTT.

This clonotype was detected a few times. The chain has TRBV7-2 and TRBJ2-7; TRBD2 matches at 13 bases. The CDR3 spans 16 residues. V was pared by 4 bases and J by 7 bases, with 10 bases of the junction left unmatched. The germline V gene encodes CDR1 SGHTA and CDR2 FQGNSA. CDR3 loop: CASSSGTSGAIEEQYF. The DNA of the CDR3 is TGTGCCAGCAGCTCCGGGACTAGCGGGGCCATAGAGGAGCAGTACTTC.

The chain is built from TRBV7-9 and TRBJ2-3; 10 positions agree with TRBD2. J lost 5 bases, V lost 5 bases, and 7 bases had no gene match. The CDR3 totals 15 residues. Germline assignment: CDR1 SEHNR and CDR2 FQNEAQ (reference sequence). The CDR3 DNA follows: TGTGCCAGCAGCCGCTCTCGACTAGCGGGAGATACGCAGTATTTT. It encodes CASSRSRLAGDTQYF.

The CDR3 sequence: CASSSGQGISEQFF. CDR3 nucleotides: TGCGCCAGCAGCTCGGGACAGGGGATAAGCGAGCAGTTCTTC. The chain combines TRBV5-1 with TRBJ2-1; 10 nucleotides line up with TRBD1. From germline, CDR1 is SGHRS and CDR2 YFSETQ. CDR3 length equals 14 residues. V lost 3 bases and J lost 10; bases outside the gene matches: 7. Looking up the rest from reference TRBV5-1 and TRBJ2-1 gives the full variable domain: KAGVTQTPRYLIKTRGQQVTLSCSPISGHRSVSWYQQTPGQGLQFLFEYFSETQRNKGNFPGRFSGRQFSNSRSEMNVSTLELGDSALYLCASSSGQGISEQFFGPGTRLTVL.

The chain joins TRBV7-2 to TRBJ2-3; 9 nucleotides align to TRBD2. CDR1 SGHTA and CDR2 FQGNSA come from the germline V gene. V trimming: 7 bases; J trimming: 6 bases; junction bases outside the gene matches: 23. The CDR3 is 19 residues long. The CDR3 here is CASTDFGTSILLRLDTQYF. The CDR3 bases are TGTGCCAGCACCGACTTCGGGACTAGCATCCTCCTTAGGTTGGATACGCAGTATTTT.